This TCR beta chain is drawn from a study of response to subunit inactivated influenza vaccine. There are many counts of this clonotype. Its antigen is as yet unknown. General study findings and limits: Few additional T cells are recruited per seasonal influenza vaccination, authors suggested.

The CDR3 has 17 amino acids. Germline V gene sequence: CDR1 SGHKS, CDR2 YYEKEE (reference sequence). Trimming removed 4 bases from V and 2 bases from J, with 19 bases in between. MiXCR was run by TCRdb on the RT-PCR reads, yielding one entry per CDR3 protein. The table has about 520,000 distinct CDR3 sequences, around 7.7% seen once. The origin of this receptor is a man aged 45 to 70 who received an inactivated influenza vaccine. The input for sequencing was PBMCs from blood, taken about 23 months after vaccination. The rearrangement joins TRBV5-5 to TRBJ2-1; no clear D. CDR3 in DNA: TGTGCCAGCAGCCTCCATTGGCGTGGCTATCCCTACAATGAGCAGTTCTTC. Translated: CASSLHWRGYPYNEQFF.